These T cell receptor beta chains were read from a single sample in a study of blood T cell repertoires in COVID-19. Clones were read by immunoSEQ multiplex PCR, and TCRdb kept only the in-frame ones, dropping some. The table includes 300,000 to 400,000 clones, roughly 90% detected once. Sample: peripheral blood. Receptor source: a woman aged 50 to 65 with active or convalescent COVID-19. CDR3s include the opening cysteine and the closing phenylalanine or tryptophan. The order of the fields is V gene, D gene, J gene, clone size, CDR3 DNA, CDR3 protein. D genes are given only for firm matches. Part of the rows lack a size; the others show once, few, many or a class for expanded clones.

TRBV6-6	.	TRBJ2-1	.	TGTGCCAGCCGCCTTTCAGGGGGGTCCTACAATGAGCAGTTCTTC	CASRLSGGSYNEQFF
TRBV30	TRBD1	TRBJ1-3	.	TGTGCCTGGAGTGTACACCCGGGACAGGGGAAACACACCATATATTTT	CAWSVHPGQGKHTIYF
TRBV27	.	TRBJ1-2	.	TGTGCCAGCAGTGCCGGGACATCTGGCTACACCTTC	CASSAGTSGYTF
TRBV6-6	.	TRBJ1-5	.	TGTGCCAGCAGAAGAGGGAGCAATCAGCCCCAGCATTTT	CASRRGSNQPQHF
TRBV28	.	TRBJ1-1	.	TGTGCCAGCAGTTTCGGGATTATGAACACTGAAGCTTTCTTT	CASSFGIMNTEAFF
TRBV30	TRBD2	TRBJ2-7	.	TGTGCCTGCCTCCAGGGGACTAGCGGCTACGAGCAGTACTTC	CACLQGTSGYEQYF
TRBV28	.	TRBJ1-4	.	TGTGCCAGCAGTATGGGCGCGGGTTATGAAAAACTGTTTTTT	CASSMGAGYEKLFF
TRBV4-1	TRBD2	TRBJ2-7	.	TGCGCCAGCAGCCAGAGGACTAGCGGGCCCTACGAGCAGTACTTC	CASSQRTSGPYEQYF
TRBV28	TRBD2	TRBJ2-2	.	TGTGCCAGCATCGACCGGCGAGCGGGAGCGGGCGGGGAGCTGTTTTTT	CASIDRRAGAGGELFF
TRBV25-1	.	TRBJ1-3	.	TGTGCCAGCAGTGAATTATTCACCATATATTTT	CASSELFTIYF
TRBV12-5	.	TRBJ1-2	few	TGTGCTAGCACGATCGGGGTTCCCTATGGCTACACCTTC	CASTIGVPYGYTF
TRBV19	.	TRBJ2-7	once	TGTGCCAGTAGTATAGGCGTAGGACTACCCTACGAGCAGTACTTC	CASSIGVGLPYEQYF
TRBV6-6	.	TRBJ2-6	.	TGTGCCAGCAGCCTTACCAGCTCTGGGGCCAACGTCCTGACTTTC	CASSLTSSGANVLTF
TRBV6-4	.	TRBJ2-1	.	TGTGCCAGCAGTGCCCAACCAGGAGGTGGGCAGTTCTTC	CASSAQPGGGQFF
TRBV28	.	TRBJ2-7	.	TGTGCCAGCAAACGGTGGGGGACCCCGGAGGGCTACGAGCAGTACTTC	CASKRWGTPEGYEQYF
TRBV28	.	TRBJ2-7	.	TGTGCCAGCAGTCCACTTCAGGGATACGAGCAGTACTTC	CASSPLQGYEQYF
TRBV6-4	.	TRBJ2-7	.	TGTGCCAGCAGACACTATTCCCGGACAGCTCTATCCTACGAGCAGTACTTC	CASRHYSRTALSYEQYF
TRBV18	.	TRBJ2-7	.	TGTGCCAGCTCACCCTCAGAGGACGAGCAGTACTTC	CASSPSEDEQYF
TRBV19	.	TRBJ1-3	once	TGTGCCAGTGGGGGACTATCTGGAAACACCATATATTTT	CASGGLSGNTIYF
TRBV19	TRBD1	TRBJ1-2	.	TGTGCCAGTACCCCTACGCCGGGACAGACAGATGGCTACACCTTC	CASTPTPGQTDGYTF
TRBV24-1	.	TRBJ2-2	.	TGTGCCACCAGTGGAAGCATGAACACCGGGGAGCTGTTTTTT	CATSGSMNTGELFF
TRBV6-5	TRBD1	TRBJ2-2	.	TGTGCCAGCAGTTTTCAGACAGGGGCGGTCACCGGGGAGCTGTTTTTT	CASSFQTGAVTGELFF
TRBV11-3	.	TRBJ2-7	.	TGTGCCAGCAGCTTAGCTGCGGGGACCGCCTACGAGCAGTACTTC	CASSLAAGTAYEQYF
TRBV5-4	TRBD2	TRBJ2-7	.	TGTGCCAGCAGCCTACGGGGGGGCAGGGAGCAGTACTTC	CASSLRGGREQYF
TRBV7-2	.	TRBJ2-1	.	TGTGCCAGCAGCTTAGCGGAGTACAATGAGCAGTTCTTC	CASSLAEYNEQFF
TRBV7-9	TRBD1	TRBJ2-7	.	TGTGCCAGCAGCTCACCCGGGACAGGGTCCTACGAGCAGTACTTC	CASSSPGTGSYEQYF
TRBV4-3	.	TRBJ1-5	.	TGCGCCAGCAGCCAAGACTCCGGGAACAATCAGCCCCAGCATTTT	CASSQDSGNNQPQHF
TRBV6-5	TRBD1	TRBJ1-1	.	TGTGCCAGCAGGTCACAGGGGGGAAACACTGAAGCTTTCTTT	CASRSQGGNTEAFF
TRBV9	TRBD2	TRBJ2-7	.	TGTGCCAGCAGCGTAGCGGGGGGGCAATCCTACGAGCAGTACTTC	CASSVAGGQSYEQYF
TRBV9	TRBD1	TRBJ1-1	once	TGTGCCAGCAGCCCTAGGACAGGCGGAGGGAACACTGAAGCTTTCTTT	CASSPRTGGGNTEAFF
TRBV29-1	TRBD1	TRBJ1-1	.	TGCAGCGCCGGAGGAGGGGGCCACACTGAAGCTTTCTTT	CSAGGGGHTEAFF
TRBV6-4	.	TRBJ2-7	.	TGTGCCAGCAGTGAAGGCCTGGGGAAGGGTGAGGAACCGGGACTTTACGAGCAGTACTTC	CASSEGLGKGEEPGLYEQYF
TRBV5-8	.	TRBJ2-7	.	TGTGCCAGCAGCCTCCTAGCAGGGGCCTACGAGCAGTACTTC	CASSLLAGAYEQYF
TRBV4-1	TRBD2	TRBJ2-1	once	TGCGCCAGCAGCCAAGATACTGGCGGGAGGCCGTACAATGAGCAGTTCTTC	CASSQDTGGRPYNEQFF
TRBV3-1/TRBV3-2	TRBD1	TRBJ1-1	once	TGTGCCAGCAGCCAAGAAAATAACAGGGGGACTGAAGCTTTCTTT	CASSQENNRGTEAFF
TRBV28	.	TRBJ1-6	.	TGTGCCAGCAGTTTAACGAGCAGGGCCAGGGGCGATAATTCACCCCTCCACTTT	CASSLTSRARGDNSPLHF
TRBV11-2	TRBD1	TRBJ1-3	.	TGTGCCAGCAGCCAGGGGGCCCCGAGCTCTGGAAACACCATATATTTT	CASSQGAPSSGNTIYF
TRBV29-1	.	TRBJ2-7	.	TGCAGCGTTGGCGGAAAGGGGGGGTCCGGCTACGAGCAGTACTTC	CSVGGKGGSGYEQYF
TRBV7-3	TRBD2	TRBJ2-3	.	TGTGCCAGCAGCTTAACAGGACTAGCGGGAGGCAACACAGATACGCAGTATTTT	CASSLTGLAGGNTDTQYF
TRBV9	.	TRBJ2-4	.	TGTGCCAGCAGCGTTACCGGGGACATTCAGTACTTC	CASSVTGDIQYF
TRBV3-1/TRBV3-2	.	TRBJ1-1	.	TGTGCCAGCAGCCAGCTATCAGGGTCCACTGAAGCTTTCTTT	CASSQLSGSTEAFF
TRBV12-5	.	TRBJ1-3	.	TGTGCTAGTGGTTTTGGTATCCAGGGTGGAAACACCATATATTTT	CASGFGIQGGNTIYF
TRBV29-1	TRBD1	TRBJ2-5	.	TGCAGCGTTCACAGGGGCCAGACCCAGTACTTC	CSVHRGQTQYF
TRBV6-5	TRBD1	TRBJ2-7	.	TGTGCCAGCAGTTACTCGATGGTGGACAGGGGCTACGAGCAGTACTTC	CASSYSMVDRGYEQYF
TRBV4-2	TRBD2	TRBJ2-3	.	TGTGCCAGCAGCCAATTCTCAGCGGGAGGGACAGATACGCAGTATTTT	CASSQFSAGGTDTQYF
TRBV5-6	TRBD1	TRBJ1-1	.	TGTGCCAGCAGCCGGGGGACAGAACTCTACACTGAAGCTTTCTTT	CASSRGTELYTEAFF
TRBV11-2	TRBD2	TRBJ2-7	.	TGTGCCAGCAGCTCCCCCTCGGCGGGAGCCGAGCAGTACTTC	CASSSPSAGAEQYF
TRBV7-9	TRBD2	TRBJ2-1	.	TGTGCCAGCAGCCCCACCTGGACTAGCGGGGGGGAGCCCTACAATGAGCAGTTCTTC	CASSPTWTSGGEPYNEQFF
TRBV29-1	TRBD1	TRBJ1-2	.	TGCAGCGTTGCTGGGCCCCAGGGGGTCTATGGCTACACCTTC	CSVAGPQGVYGYTF
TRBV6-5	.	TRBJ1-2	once	TGTGCCAGCAGTTACTCTACGGGGGGCGCAGATGGCTACACCTTC	CASSYSTGGADGYTF
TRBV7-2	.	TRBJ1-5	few	TGTGCCAGCAGTTGGGCGCGCAATCAGCCCCAGCATTTT	CASSWARNQPQHF
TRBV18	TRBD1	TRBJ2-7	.	TGTGCCAGCTCACCAGGGACAGGGGGCTTCGAGCAGTACTTC	CASSPGTGGFEQYF